These 11 T cell receptor beta chains were all obtained from the same sample, sequenced in a study of regulatory T cells in long-lasting Graves disease. For TCR beta, libraries came from iRepertoire HTBI primers and Arm-PCR of CDR3 regions. A single record per CDR3 protein comes from TCRdb applying MiXCR to the multiplex PCR reads. Of around 250,000 distinct CDR3 sequences listed, around 20% are singletons. This sample's time point: newly diagnosed GD, antithyroid drugs for less than 3 months. After RNA was extracted from PBMCs, the TCR library was made from it. The source material was peripheral blood mononuclear cells (PBMCs), sampled at new diagnosis, from a patient treated with antithyroid drugs. The receptors derive from a female donor with Graves disease.

The CDR3 is CSARTVAGGISYEQYF. CDR3 bases: TGCAGTGCTAGAACTGTAGCGGGTGGGATCTCCTACGAGCAGTACTTC. The chain carries TRBV20-1 and TRBJ2-7; TRBD2 agrees at 7 bases. The germline V gene encodes CDR1 DFQATT and CDR2 SNEGSKA (reference sequence). The CDR3 runs to 16 residues. The V gene end was trimmed by 2 bases and the J gene end by 0 bases; junction bases not matched to a gene: 10.

The table lists this clonotype with a few counts. V and J are TRBV19 and TRBJ2-5, with D possibly TRBD1 on 5 matching bases. Per germline, CDR1 LNHDA and CDR2 SQIVND (reference sequence). The ends were cut back, 11 bases at V and 4 bases at J, with 11 bases in the middle. The CDR3 spans 11 residues. In DNA, the CDR3 is TGTGCCTCAAAGCAGGGAGAGACCCAGTACTTC. Encoded protein: CASKQGETQYF.

This clonotype appeared many times. The chain has TRBV4-1 and TRBJ1-5; 9 nucleotides line up with TRBD1. The germline CDR1 and CDR2 sequences are MGHRA and YSYEKL. J was trimmed by 0 bases and V by 4 bases; bases with no gene match: 10. CDR3 length: 18 residues. This CDR3 is CASSPSGTGTYSNQPQHF. Here the CDR3 DNA reads TGCGCCAGCAGCCCATCCGGGACAGGGACTTATAGCAATCAGCCCCAGCATTTT.

This clonotype was detected ten times or more. The chain couples TRBV7-2 to TRBJ1-1; the D is unclear. The CDR3 has 14 residues. Per germline, CDR1 SGHTA and CDR2 FQGNSA. Deletions cut 1 base from V and 0 bases from J, with 6 bases between. The DNA of the CDR3 is TGTGCCAGCAGCTTAGTAGGGATGAACACTGAAGCTTTCTTT. This encodes CASSLVGMNTEAFF.

This clonotype was recorded at least ten times. As DNA, the CDR3 is TGTGCCAGCAGTTCTGGGACCGTCCATGGCTACACCTTC. Encoded protein: CASSSGTVHGYTF. The V gene is TRBV12-3 or TRBV12-4, the J gene TRBJ1-2, with D maybe TRBD1 (5 bases). V was cut by 4 bases and J by 6 bases, with 12 bases left in between. The CDR3 has 13 residues.

Ten or more counts support this clonotype. The V call is TRBV5-1, the J call TRBJ2-3, with 11 positions matching TRBD1. Germline trimming cut 4 bases from V and 5 bases from J; bases unmatched to any gene: 3. The CDR3 runs to 14 residues. The germline V gene encodes CDR1 SGHRS and CDR2 YFSETQ. CDR3 coding DNA: TGCGCCAGCAGCCCTGGGACAGGGGGAGATACGCAGTATTTT. It codes for CASSPGTGGDTQYF. Looking up the rest from reference TRBV5-1 and TRBJ2-3 gives the full variable domain: KAGVTQTPRYLIKTRGQQVTLSCSPISGHRSVSWYQQTPGQGLQFLFEYFSETQRNKGNFPGRFSGRQFSNSRSEMNVSTLELGDSALYLCASSPGTGGDTQYFGPGTRLTVL.

There are many counts of this clonotype. The rearrangement uses TRBV5-1 and TRBJ2-7; 9 nucleotides align to TRBD2. The CDR3 loop spans 15 amino acids. Germline V gene sequence: CDR1 SGHRS, CDR2 YFSETQ. The V segment lost 2 bases and the J segment 0 bases; nucleotides outside the gene matches: 3. CDR3 bases: TGCGCCAGCAGCTTCGCTAGCGGGAACTCCTACGAGCAGTACTTC. It codes for CASSFASGNSYEQYF. The full variable domain, completed using reference TRBV5-1 and TRBJ2-7, is KAGVTQTPRYLIKTRGQQVTLSCSPISGHRSVSWYQQTPGQGLQFLFEYFSETQRNKGNFPGRFSGRQFSNSRSEMNVSTLELGDSALYLCASSFASGNSYEQYFGPGTRLTVT.

The rearrangement uses TRBV5-6 and TRBJ1-2, with D perhaps TRBD1 (5 bases). V was clipped by 0 bases and J by 4 bases, with 10 bases between them. The CDR3 totals 14 residues. The germline CDR1 and CDR2 sequences are SGHDT and YYEEEE. The CDR3 DNA is TGTGCCAGCAGCTTGGCCGGGGCGAGCTATGGCTACACCTTC. Encoded protein: CASSLAGASYGYTF.

At least ten counts were recorded for this clonotype. The rearrangement uses TRBV5-1 and TRBJ1-4; 12 bases line up with TRBD1. Germline V lookup: CDR1 SGHRS, CDR2 YFSETQ. Losses at the gene ends were 4 bases for V and 5 bases for J; bases not matched to a gene: 6. CDR3 length: 16 amino acids. CDR3 coding DNA: TGCGCCAGCAGCCTGGGACAGGGGGCCCCAAATGAAAAACTGTTTTTT. Protein product: CASSLGQGAPNEKLFF.

This clonotype appeared many times. A read error is possible here, since a much larger clone lies one base away. The rearrangement uses TRBV5-1 and TRBJ2-3, with D maybe TRBD1 (6 bases). This CDR3 spans 15 amino acids. The germline V gene encodes CDR1 SGHRS and CDR2 YFSETQ. The CDR3 region has the DNA TGCGCCAGCAGCTTCAGGGGTTTATTGACAGGTACGCAGTATTTT. Protein product: CASSFRGLLTGTQYF.

This clonotype showed up many times. The chain recombines TRBV20-1 with TRBJ2-7, with D unresolved. V lost 5 bases and J lost 1, with 12 bases in between. The CDR3 totals 13 residues. Germline loops: CDR1 DFQATT, CDR2 SNEGSKA (reference sequence). CDR3 bases: TGCAGTGCTCATGCTGCTGGGTCCTACGAGCAGTACTTC. Its protein is CSAHAAGSYEQYF.